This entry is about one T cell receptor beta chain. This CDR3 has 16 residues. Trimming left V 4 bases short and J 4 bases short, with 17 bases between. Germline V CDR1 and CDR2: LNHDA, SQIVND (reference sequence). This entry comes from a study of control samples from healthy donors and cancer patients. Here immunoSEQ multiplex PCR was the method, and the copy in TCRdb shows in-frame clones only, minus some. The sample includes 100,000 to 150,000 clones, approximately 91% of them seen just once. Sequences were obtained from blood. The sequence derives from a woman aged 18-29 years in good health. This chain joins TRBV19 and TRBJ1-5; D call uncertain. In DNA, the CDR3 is TGTGCCAGTAGTAAACTCCGGGCCACGGATAATCAGCCCCAGCATTTT. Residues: CASSKLRATDNQPQHF.